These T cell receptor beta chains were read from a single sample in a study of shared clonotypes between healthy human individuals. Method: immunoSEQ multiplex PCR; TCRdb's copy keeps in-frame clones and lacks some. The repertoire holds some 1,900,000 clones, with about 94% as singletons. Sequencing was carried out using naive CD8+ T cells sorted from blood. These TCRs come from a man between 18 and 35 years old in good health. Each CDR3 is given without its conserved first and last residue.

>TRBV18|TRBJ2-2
ASSPGHLTGELF
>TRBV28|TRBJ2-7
ASSFRTVYEQY
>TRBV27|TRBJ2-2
ASSLLGANTGELF
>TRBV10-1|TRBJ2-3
ASSDRGLGDTQY
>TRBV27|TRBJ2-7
ASSLYSSGYYEQY
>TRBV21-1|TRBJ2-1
ASSRGLQTEQF
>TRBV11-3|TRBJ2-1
ASSLAGAGGPGEQF
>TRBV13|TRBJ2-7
ASSFTGREDHYEQY
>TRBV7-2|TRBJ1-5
ASSPMGAGQPQH
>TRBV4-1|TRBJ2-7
ASSQRLAGDYEQY
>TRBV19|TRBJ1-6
ASSMAGNYNSPLH
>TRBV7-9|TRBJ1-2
ASSLTLTGADGYT
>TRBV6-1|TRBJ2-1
ASSEDRIYVRNEQF
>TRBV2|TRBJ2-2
ASSDLAGEGVDTGELF
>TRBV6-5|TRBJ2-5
ASIAGQGGGETQY
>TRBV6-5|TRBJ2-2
ASRGQGENTGELF
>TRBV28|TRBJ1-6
ASSFRGNSPLH
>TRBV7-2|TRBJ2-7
ASSLGLSYEQY
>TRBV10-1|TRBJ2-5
ASSASGEGMEETQY
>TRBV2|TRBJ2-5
ASKDREEETQY
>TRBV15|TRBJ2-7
ATSRLTAGEGEQY
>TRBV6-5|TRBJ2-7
ASGLAEWPSYEQY
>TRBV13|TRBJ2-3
ASSPTPGGGAFNTQY
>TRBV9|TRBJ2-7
ASSAGTGGRTYEQY
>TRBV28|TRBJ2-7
ASSPPVTGSPTYEQY
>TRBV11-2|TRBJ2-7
ASGGQGNYEQY
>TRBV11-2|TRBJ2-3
ASSILTSTDTQY
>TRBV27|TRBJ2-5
ASSINPGTGRAETQY
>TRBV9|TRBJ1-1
ASSVEGQNTEAF
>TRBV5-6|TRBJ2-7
ASSSTPDNYEQY
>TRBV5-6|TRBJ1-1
ASSWQGAGTEAF
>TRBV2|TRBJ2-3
ASSELGEQDTQY
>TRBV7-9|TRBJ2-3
ASSPPTTSGVTHTQY
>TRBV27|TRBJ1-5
ASSLVGGALRNQPQH
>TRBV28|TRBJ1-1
ASSLPPGYGAEAF
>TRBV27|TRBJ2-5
ASSLSPGTSERTQY
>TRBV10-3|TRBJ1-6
AISDGQAYNSPLH
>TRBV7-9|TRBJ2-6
ASRTLGASGANVLT
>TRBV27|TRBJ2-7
ASSYRISYEQY
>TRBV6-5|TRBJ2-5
ASKDRDQETQY